The table lists the clone carrying this T cell receptor (beta chain) with a count of one. The data stem from a study of blood T cell repertoires in COVID-19. The method was immunoSEQ multiplex PCR; TCRdb's version includes in-frame clones alone and lacks a portion of them. The table has nearly 45,000 clones, around 87% seen once. The CDR3 runs to 14 residues. Germline CDR1 WSHSY, CDR2 SAAADI. The ends lost 5 bases at V and 5 bases at J; junction bases unmatched: 1. Sequencing was carried out using peripheral blood. The V call is TRBV10-2, the J call TRBJ1-6; 9 nucleotides agree with TRBD1. The receptor was isolated from a man in his forties or fifties with COVID-19, enrolled during active disease. Written as DNA, the CDR3 is TGCGCCAGCAGTCGGACAGGGGATAATTCACCCCTCCACTTT. It encodes CASSRTGDNSPLHF.